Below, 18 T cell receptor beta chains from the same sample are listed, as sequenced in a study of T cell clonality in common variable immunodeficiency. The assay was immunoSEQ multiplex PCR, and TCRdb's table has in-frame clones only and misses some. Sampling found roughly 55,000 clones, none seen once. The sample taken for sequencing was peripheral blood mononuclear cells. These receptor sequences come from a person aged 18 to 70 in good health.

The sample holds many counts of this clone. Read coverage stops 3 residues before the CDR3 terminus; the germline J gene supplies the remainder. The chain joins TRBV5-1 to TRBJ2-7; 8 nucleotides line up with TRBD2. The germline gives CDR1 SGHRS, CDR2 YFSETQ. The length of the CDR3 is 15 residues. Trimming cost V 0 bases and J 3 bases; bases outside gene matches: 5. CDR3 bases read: TGCGCCAGCAGCTTGGAAGCGGGAGACGACTACGAG. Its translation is CASSLEAGDDYE. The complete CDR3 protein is CASSLEAGDDYEQYF.

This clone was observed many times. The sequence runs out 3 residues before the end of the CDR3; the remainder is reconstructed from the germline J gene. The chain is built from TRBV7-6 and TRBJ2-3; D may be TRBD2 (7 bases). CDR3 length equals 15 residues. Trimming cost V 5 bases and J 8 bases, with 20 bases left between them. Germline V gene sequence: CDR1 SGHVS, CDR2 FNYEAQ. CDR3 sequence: CASSPPAGVGGTQYF. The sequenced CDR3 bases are TGTGCCAGCAGCCCCCCTGCGGGAGTAGGGGGTACG. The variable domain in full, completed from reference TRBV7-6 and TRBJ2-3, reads GAGVSQSPRYKVTKRGQDVALRCDPISGHVSLYWYRQALGQGPEFLTYFNYEAQQDKSGLPNDRFSAERPEGSISTLTIQRTEQRDSAMYRCASSPPAGVGGTQYFGPGTRLTVL.

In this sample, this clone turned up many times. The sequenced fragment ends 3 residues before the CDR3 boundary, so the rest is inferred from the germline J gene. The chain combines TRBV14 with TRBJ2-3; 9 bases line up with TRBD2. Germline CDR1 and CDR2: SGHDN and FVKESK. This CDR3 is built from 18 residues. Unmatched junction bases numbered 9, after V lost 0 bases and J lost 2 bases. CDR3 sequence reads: CASSQDPSGRPSTDTQYF. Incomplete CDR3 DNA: TGTGCCAGCAGCCAAGACCCGAGCGGGAGGCCATCCACAGATACG. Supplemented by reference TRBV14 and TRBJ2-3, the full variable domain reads EAGVTQFPSHSVIEKGQTVTLRCDPISGHDNLYWYRRVMGKEIKFLLHFVKESKQDESGMPNNRFLAERTGGTYSTLKVQPAELEDSGVYFCASSQDPSGRPSTDTQYFGPGTRLTVL.

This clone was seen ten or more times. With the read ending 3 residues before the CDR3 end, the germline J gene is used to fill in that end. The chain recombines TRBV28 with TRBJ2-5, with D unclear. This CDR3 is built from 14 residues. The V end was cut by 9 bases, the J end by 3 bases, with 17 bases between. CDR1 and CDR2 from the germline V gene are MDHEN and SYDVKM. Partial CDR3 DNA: TGTGCCAGTAAAAGAGCCGGCGGAGAAGAGACC. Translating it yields CASKRAGGEET. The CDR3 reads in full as CASKRAGGEETQYF.

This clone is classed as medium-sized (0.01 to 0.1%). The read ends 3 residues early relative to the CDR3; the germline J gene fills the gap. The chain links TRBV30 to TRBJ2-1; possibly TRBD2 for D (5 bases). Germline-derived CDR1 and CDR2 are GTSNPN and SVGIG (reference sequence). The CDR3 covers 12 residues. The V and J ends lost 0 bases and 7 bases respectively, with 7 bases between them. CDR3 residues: CAWSVRGNEQFF. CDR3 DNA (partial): TGTGCCTGGAGTGTACGGGGAAATGAG.

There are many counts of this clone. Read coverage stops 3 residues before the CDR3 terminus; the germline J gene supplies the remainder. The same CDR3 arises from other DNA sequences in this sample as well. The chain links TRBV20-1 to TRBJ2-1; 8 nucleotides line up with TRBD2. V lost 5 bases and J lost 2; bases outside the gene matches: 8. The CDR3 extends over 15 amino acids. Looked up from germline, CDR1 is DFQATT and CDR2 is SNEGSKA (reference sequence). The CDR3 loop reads CSAGLAGRTYNEQFF. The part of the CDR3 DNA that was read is TGCAGTGCTGGATTAGCGGGAAGAACCTACAATGAG.

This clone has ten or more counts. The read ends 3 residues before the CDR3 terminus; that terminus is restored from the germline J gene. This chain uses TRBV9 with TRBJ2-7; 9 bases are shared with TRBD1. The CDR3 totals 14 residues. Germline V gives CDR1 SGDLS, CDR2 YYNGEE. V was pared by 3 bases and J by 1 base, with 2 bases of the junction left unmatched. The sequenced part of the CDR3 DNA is TGTGCCAGCAGCGCACAGGGGGCGTCCTACGAG. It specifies CASSAQGASYE. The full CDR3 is CASSAQGASYEQYF.

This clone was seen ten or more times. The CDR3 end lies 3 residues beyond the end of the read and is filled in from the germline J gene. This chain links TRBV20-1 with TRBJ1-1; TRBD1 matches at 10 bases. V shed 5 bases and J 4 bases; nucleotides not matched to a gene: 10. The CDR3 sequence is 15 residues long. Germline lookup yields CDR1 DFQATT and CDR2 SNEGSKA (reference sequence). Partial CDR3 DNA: TGCAGTGCTGCCAAACCCGGGACAGGGGTCACTGAA. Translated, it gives CSAAKPGTGVTE. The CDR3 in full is CSAAKPGTGVTEAFF.

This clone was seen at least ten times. The part of the CDR3 DNA that was read is TGTGCCAGCAGCGTCCGGGACTGGACCGGGAATGAG. Its protein product is CASSVRDWTGNE. The entire CDR3 reads CASSVRDWTGNEQFF. The rearrangement links TRBV7-2 to TRBJ2-1, with a weak D call TRBD2 (6 bases). The read stops 3 residues short of the end of the CDR3; the missing end is completed from the germline J gene. The CDR3 sequence is 15 residues long. Deletions cut 5 bases from V and 7 bases from J, with 18 bases between. CDR1 is SGHTA, CDR2 FQGNSA, per germline.

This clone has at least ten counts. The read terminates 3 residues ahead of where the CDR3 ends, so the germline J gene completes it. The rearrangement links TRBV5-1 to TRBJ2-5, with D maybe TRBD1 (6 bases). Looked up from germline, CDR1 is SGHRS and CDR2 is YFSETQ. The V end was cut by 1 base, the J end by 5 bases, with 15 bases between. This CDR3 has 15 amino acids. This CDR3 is CASSLTQGLGETQYF. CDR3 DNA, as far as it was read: TGCGCCAGCAGCTTGACCCAGGGGTTAGGGGAGACC.

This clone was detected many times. The CDR3 loop is CSATHRGQNIQYF. The part of the CDR3 DNA that was read is TGCAGTGCTACCCACAGGGGTCAAAACATT. The chain combines TRBV20-1 with TRBJ2-4; 7 nucleotides match TRBD1. Read data end 3 residues before the CDR3 end; the end is taken from the germline J gene. Trimming cost V 4 bases and J 5 bases; bases outside gene matches: 5. The CDR3 has 13 residues. Germline V gives CDR1 DFQATT, CDR2 SNEGSKA (reference sequence).

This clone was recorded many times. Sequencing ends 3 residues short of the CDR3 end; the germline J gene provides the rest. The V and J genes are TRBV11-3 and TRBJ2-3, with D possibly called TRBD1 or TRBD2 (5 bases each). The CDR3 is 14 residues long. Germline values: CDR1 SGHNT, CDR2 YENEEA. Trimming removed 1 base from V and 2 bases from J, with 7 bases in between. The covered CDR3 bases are TGTGCCAGCAGCTTAGGAGGGGCCACAGATACG. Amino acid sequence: CASSLGGATDT. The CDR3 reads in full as CASSLGGATDTQYF.

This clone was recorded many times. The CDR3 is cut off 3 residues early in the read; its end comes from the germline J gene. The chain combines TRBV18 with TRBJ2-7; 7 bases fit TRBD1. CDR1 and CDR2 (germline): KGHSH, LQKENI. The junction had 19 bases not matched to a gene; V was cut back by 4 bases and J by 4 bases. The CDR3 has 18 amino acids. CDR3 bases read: TGTGCCAGCTCACGCACGACCCGTATCGGGACAGACCTTTACGAG. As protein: CASSRTTRIGTDLYE. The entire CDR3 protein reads CASSRTTRIGTDLYEQYF.

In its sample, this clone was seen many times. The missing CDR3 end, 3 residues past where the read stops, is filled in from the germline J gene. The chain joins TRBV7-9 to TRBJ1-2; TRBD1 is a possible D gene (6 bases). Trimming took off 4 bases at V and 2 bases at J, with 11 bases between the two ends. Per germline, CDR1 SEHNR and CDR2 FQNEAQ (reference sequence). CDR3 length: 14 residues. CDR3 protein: CASSSSGVNYGYTF. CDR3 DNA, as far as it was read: TGTGCCAGCAGCTCATCAGGGGTCAACTATGGC.

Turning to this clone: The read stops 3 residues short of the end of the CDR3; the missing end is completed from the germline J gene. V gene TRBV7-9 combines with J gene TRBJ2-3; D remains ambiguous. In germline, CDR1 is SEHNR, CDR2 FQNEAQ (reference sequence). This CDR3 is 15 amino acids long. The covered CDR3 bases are TGTTCCGGCAGCCGTATGGCTAGTTTCACAGATACG. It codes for CSGSRMASFTDT. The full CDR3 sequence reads CSGSRMASFTDTQYF.

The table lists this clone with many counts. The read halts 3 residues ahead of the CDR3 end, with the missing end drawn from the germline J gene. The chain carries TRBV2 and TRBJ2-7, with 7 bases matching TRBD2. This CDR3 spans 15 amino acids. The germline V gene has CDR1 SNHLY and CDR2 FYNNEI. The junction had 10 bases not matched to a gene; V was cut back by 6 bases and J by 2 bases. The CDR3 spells CASSSSSGRTYEQYF. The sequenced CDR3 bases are TGTGCCAGCAGCTCATCTAGCGGAAGGACCTACGAG. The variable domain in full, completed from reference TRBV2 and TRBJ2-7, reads EPEVTQTPSHQVTQMGQEVILRCVPISNHLYFYWYRQILGQKVEFLVSFYNNEISEKSEIFDDQFSVERPDGSNFTLKIRSTKLEDSAMYFCASSSSSGRTYEQYFGPGTRLTVT.

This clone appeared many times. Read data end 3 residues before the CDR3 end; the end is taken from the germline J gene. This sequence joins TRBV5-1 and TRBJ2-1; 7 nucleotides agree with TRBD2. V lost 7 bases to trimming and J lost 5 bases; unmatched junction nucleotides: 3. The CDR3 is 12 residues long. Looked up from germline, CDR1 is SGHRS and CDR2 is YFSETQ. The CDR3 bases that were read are TGCGCCAGCCAGCGGGATCACAATGAG. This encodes CASQRDHNE. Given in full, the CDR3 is CASQRDHNEQFF.

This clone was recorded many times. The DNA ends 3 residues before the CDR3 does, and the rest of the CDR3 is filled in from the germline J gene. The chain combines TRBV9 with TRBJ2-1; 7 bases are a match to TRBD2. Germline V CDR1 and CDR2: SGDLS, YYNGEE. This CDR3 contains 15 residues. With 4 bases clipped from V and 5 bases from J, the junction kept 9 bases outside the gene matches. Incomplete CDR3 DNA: TGTGCCAGCAGCCGAGGGAGCGGGACCCACAATGAG. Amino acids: CASSRGSGTHNE. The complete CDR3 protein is CASSRGSGTHNEQFF.